This entry concerns a single T cell receptor beta chain. Its antigen is unidentified. The sample originates from a study of cytomegalovirus exposure and HLA in healthy donors. Points from the study as a whole: A later analysis found TCR association rates differed by HLA locus, highest for DRB1 and lowest for HLA-C. TCR beta V segments were, for the most part, productive about 87% or about 30% of the time in an earlier analysis. An observed cluster of highly shared sequence variants was recorded as a likely sequencing artifact.

The PCR had 60 Vbeta and 13 Jbeta primers. How the authors handled the data: Later reanalysis found tens of millions of unique TCR beta chains, around 10 million of them shared. Here immunoSEQ multiplex PCR was the method, and the copy in TCRdb shows in-frame clones only, minus some. The V and J calls and clone size are taken from that table; D and trimming were inferred from the DNA. The data show approximately 150,000 clones, approximately 73% seen once. The sequence derives from a man aged 45-60 years in good health and CMV-seronegative. The sample taken for sequencing was PBMCs.

CDR3 amino acids: CASSFPGQGPELFF. CDR3 nucleotide sequence: TGCGCCAGCAGCTTCCCGGGACAGGGACCGGAGCTGTTTTTT. This sequence joins TRBV5-1 and TRBJ2-2, with 9 bases identical to TRBD1. Trimming at V came to 2 bases and at J to 10 bases, leaving 6 bases not matched to a gene. Germline V gene data show CDR1 as SGHRS and CDR2 as YFSETQ. The CDR3 is 14 amino acids. The full variable domain, in which reference TRBV5-1 and TRBJ2-2 provide the parts outside the CDR3, is KAGVTQTPRYLIKTRGQQVTLSCSPISGHRSVSWYQQTPGQGLQFLFEYFSETQRNKGNFPGRFSGRQFSNSRSEMNVSTLELGDSALYLCASSFPGQGPELFFGEGSRLTVL.